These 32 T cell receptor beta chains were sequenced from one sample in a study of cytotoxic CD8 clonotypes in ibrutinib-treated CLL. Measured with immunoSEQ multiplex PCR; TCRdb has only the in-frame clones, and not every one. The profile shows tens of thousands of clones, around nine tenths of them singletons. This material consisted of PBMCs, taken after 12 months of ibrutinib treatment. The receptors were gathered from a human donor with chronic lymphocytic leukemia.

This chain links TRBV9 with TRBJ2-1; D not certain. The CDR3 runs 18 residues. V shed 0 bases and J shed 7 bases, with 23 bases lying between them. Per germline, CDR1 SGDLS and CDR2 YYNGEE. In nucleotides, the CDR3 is TGTGCCAGCAGCGTAGGTATAGGGTCGAGCGCAACCCTGAATGAGCAGTTCTTC. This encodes CASSVGIGSSATLNEQFF.

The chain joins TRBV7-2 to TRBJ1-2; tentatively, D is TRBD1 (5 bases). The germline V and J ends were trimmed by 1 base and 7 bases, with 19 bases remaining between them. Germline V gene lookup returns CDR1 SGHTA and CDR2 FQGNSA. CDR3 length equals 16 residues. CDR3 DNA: TGTGCCAGCAGCTTAGATGGAAGGGGATCGGAGGGTGGCTACACCTTC. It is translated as CASSLDGRGSEGGYTF.

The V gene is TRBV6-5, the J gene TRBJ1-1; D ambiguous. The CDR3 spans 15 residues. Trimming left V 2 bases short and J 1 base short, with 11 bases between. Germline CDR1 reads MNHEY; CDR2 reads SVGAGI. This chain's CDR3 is CASSYLRGRNTEAFF. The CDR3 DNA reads TGTGCCAGCAGTTACCTTAGAGGGAGGAACACTGAAGCTTTCTTT.

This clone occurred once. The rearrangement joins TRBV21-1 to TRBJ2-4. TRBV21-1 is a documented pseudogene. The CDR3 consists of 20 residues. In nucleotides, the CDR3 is TGTGCCAGCAGCAAAGCACGGGTGCGGCAGCCAGGCGAAGCCAAAAACATTCAGTACTTC. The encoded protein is CASSKARVRQPGEAKNIQYF.

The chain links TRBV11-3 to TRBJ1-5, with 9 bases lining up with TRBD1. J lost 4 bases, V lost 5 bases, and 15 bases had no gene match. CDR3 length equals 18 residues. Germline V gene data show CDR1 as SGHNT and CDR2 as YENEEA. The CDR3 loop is CASSLTRDRAVGNQPQHF. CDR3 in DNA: TGTGCCAGCAGCCTAACCCGGGACAGGGCGGTGGGGAATCAGCCCCAGCATTTT.

Here the CDR3 reads CASSRYPGLAGNEQFF. For the CDR3, the DNA is TGTGCCAGCAGTAGATACCCGGGACTAGCGGGCAATGAGCAGTTCTTC. The rearrangement links TRBV7-3 to TRBJ2-1, with 12 bases that match TRBD2. Germline assignment: CDR1 SGHTA and CDR2 FQGTGA. With 6 bases clipped from V and 6 bases from J, the junction kept 9 bases outside the gene matches. CDR3 length equals 16 residues.

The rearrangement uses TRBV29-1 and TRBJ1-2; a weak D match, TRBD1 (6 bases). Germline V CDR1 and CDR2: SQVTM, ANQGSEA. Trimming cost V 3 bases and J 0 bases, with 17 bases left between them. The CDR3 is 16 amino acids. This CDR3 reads CSVERQGWGANYGYTF. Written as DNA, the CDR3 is TGCAGCGTTGAGAGGCAGGGGTGGGGAGCTAACTATGGCTACACCTTC. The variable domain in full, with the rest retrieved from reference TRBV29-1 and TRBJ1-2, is SAVISQKPSRDICQRGTSLTIQCQVDSQVTMMFWYRQQPGQSLTLIATANQGSEATYESGFVIDKFPISRPNLTFSTLTVSNMSPEDSSIYLCSVERQGWGANYGYTFGSGTRLTVV.

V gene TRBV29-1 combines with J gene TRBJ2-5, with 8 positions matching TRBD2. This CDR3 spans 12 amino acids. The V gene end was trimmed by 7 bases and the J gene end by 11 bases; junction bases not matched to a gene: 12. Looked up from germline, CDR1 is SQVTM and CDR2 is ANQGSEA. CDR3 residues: CSAAGAGGPQYF. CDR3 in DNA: TGCAGCGCCGCGGGGGCGGGAGGACCACAGTACTTC. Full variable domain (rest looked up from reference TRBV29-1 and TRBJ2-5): SAVISQKPSRDICQRGTSLTIQCQVDSQVTMMFWYRQQPGQSLTLIATANQGSEATYESGFVIDKFPISRPNLTFSTLTVSNMSPEDSSIYLCSAAGAGGPQYFGPGTRLLVL.

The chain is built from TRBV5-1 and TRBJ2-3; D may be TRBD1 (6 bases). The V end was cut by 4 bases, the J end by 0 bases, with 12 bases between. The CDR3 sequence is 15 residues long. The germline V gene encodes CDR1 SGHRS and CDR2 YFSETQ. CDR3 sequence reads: CASSEGTTSTDTQYF. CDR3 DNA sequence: TGCGCCAGCAGCGAAGGGACAACTAGCACAGATACGCAGTATTTT.

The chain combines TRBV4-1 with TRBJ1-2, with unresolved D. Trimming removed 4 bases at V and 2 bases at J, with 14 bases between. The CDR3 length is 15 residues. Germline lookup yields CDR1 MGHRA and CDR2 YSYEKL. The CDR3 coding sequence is TGCGCCAGCAGCCCCACGGCACAGTCGAACTATGGCTACACCTTC. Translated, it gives CASSPTAQSNYGYTF.

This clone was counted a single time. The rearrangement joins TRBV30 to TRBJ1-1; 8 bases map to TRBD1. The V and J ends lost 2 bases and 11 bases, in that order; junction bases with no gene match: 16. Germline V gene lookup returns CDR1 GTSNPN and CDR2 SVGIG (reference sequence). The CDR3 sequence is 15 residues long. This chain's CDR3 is CAWSPHGTGHPGAFF. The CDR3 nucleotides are TGTGCCTGGAGTCCTCACGGGACAGGCCACCCCGGGGCTTTCTTT.

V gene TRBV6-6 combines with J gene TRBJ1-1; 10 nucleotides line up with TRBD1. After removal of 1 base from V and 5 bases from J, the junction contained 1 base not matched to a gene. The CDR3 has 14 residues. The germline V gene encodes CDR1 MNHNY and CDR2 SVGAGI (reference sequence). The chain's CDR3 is CASSYWTGGTEAFF. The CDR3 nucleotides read TGTGCCAGCAGTTACTGGACAGGGGGGACTGAAGCTTTCTTT.

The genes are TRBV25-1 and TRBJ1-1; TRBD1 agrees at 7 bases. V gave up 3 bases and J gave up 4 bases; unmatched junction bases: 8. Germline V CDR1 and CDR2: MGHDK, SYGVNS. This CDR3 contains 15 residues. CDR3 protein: CASSETGWFSTEAFF. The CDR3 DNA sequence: TGTGCCAGCAGTGAGACAGGGTGGTTCAGCACTGAAGCTTTCTTT.

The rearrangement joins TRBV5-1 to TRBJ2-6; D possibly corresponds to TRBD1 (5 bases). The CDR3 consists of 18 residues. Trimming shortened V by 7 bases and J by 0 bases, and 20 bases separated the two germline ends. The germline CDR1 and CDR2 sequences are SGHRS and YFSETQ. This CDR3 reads CASQPGYGISSGANVLTF. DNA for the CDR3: TGCGCCAGCCAACCAGGGTACGGAATTAGCTCTGGGGCCAACGTCCTGACTTTC.

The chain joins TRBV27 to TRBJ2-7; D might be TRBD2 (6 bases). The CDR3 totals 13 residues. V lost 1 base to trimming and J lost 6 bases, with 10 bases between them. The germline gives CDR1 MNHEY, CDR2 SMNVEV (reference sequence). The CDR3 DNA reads TGTGCCAGCAGTTTATTAATGGGGGGCGAGCAGTACTTC. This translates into CASSLLMGGEQYF.

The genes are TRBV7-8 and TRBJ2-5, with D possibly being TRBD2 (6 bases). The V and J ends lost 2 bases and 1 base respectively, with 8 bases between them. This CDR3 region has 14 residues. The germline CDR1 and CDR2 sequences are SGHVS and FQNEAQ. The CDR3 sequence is CASSLLGGQETQYF. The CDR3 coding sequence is TGTGCCAGCAGCTTATTGGGGGGCCAAGAGACCCAGTACTTC.

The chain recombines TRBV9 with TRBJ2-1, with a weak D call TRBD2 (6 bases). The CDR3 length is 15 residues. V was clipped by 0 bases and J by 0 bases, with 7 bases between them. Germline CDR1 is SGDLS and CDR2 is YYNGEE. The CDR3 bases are TGTGCCAGCAGCGTAGCGGGGGACTCCTACAATGAGCAGTTCTTC. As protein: CASSVAGDSYNEQFF.

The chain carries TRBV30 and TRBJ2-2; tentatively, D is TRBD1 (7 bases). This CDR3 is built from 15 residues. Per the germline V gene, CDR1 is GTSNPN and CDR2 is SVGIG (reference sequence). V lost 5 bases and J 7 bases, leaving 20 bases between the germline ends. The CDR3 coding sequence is TGTGCCTGGGGGGGGCCGGGACAGACTATCGGGGAGCTGTTTTTT. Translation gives CAWGGPGQTIGELFF.

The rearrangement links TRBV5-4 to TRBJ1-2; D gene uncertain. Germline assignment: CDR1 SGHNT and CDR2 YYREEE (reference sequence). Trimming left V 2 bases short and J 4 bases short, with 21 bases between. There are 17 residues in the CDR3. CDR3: CASSFVGSSSRVYGYTF. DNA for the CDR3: TGTGCCAGCAGCTTCGTTGGATCTTCATCCCGAGTCTATGGCTACACCTTC.

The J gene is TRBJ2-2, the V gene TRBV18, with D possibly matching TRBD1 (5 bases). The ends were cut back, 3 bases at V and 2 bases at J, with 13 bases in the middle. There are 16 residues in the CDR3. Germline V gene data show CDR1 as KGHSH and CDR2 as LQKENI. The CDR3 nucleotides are TGTGCCAGCTCACCTTTCATTCAGGGAAACACCGGGGAGCTGTTTTTT. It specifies CASSPFIQGNTGELFF. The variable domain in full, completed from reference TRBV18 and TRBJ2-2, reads NAGVMQNPRHLVRRRGQEARLRCSPMKGHSHVYWYRQLPEEGLKFMVYLQKENIIDESGMPKERFSAEFPKEGPSILRIQQVVRGDSAAYFCASSPFIQGNTGELFFGEGSRLTVL.

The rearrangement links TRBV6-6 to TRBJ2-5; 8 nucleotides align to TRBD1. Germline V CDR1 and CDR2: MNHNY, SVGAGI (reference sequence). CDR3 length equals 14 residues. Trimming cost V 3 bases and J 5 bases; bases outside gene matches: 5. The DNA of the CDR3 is TGTGCCAGCAGTTATTCAGGGGGCGAGGAGACCCAGTACTTC. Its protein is CASSYSGGEETQYF.

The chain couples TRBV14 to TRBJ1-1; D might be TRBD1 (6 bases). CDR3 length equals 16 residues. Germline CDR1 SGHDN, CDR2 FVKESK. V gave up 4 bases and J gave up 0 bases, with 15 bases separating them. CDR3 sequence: CASSPSGGDMNTEAFF. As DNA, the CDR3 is TGTGCCAGCAGCCCTTCTGGAGGGGACATGAACACTGAAGCTTTCTTT.

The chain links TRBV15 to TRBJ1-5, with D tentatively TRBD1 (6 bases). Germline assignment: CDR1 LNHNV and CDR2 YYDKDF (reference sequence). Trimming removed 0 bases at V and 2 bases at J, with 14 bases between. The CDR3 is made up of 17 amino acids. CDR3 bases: TGTGCCACCAGCAGAGAACCCAGGACAGCGGGCAATCAGCCCCAGCATTTT. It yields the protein CATSREPRTAGNQPQHF.

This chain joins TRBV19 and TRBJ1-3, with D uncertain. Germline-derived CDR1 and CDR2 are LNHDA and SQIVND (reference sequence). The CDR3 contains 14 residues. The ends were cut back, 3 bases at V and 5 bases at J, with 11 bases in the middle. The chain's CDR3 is CASSIDGVRNTIYF. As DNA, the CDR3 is TGTGCCAGTAGTATTGACGGCGTGCGAAACACCATATATTTT. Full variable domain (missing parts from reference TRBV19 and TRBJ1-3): DGGITQSPKYLFRKEGQNVTLSCEQNLNHDAMYWYRQDPGQGLRLIYYSQIVNDFQKGDIAEGYSVSREKKESFPLTVTSAQKNPTAFYLCASSIDGVRNTIYFGEGSWLTVV.

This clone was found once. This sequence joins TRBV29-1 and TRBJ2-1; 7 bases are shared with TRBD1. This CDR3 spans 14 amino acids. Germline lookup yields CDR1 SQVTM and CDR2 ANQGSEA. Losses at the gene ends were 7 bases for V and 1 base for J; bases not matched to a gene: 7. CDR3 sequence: CSGRGGRSYNEQFF. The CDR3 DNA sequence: TGCAGCGGGCGAGGGGGCCGGTCCTACAATGAGCAGTTCTTC.

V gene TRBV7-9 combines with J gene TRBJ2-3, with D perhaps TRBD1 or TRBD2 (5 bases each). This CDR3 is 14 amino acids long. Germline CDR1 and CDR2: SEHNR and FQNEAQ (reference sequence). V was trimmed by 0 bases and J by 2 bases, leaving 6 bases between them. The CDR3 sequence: CASSLAGPTDTQYF. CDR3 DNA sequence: TGTGCCAGCAGCTTAGCGGGACCCACAGATACGCAGTATTTT.

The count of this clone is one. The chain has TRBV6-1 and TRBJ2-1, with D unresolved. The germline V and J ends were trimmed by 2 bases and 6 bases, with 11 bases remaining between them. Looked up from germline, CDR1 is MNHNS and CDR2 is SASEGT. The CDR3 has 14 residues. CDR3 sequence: CASSERVLGNEQFF. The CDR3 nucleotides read TGTGCCAGCAGTGAACGGGTTCTCGGCAATGAGCAGTTCTTC.

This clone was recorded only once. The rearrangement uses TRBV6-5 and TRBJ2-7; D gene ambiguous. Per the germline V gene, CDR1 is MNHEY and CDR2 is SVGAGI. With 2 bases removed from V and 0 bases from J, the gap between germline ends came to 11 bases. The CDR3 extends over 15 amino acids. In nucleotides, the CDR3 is TGTGCCAGCAGTTACATCGGGCAGAGCTCCTACGAGCAGTACTTC. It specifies CASSYIGQSSYEQYF.

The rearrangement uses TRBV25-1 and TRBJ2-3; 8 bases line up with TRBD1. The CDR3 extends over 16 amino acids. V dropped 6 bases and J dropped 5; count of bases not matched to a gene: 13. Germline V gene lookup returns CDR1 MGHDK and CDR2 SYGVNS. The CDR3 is CASSLRTGPTGDTQYF. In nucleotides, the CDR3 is TGTGCCAGCAGCCTTCGGACAGGGCCCACCGGAGATACGCAGTATTTT. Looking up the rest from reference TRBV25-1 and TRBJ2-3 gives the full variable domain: EADIYQTPRYLVIGTGKKITLECSQTMGHDKMYWYQQDPGMELHLIHYSYGVNSTEKGDLSSESTVSRIRTEHFPLTLESARPSHTSQYLCASSLRTGPTGDTQYFGPGTRLTVL.

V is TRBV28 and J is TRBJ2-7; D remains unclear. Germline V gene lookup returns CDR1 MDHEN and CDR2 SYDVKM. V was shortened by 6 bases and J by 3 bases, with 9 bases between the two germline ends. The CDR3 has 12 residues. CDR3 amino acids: CASRHSGYEQYF. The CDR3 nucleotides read TGTGCCAGCAGGCACAGTGGCTACGAGCAGTACTTC.

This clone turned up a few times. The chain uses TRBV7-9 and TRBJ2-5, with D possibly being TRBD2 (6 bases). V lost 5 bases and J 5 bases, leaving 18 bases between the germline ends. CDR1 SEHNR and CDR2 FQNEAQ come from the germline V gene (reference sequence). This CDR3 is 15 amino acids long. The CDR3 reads CASSPRGGVGETQYF. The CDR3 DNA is TGTGCCAGCAGCCCCCGCGGAGGGGTAGGGGAGACCCAGTACTTC.

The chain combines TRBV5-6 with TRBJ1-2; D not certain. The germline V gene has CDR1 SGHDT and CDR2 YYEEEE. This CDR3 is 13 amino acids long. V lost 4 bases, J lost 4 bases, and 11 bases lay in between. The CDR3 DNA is TGTGCCAGCAGCCGGACGGTTTCCTATGGCTACACCTTC. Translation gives CASSRTVSYGYTF.